Detailed here is one T cell receptor (beta chain). Assay used: immunoSEQ multiplex PCR; TCRdb lists only in-frame clones, some missing. The table records 2.3 million or so clones, more than 80% of them present only once. CDR1 is SGHRS, CDR2 YFSETQ, per germline. The CDR3 totals 16 residues. V was pared by 4 bases and J by 3 bases, with 16 bases between. The sample originates from a study of shared clonotypes between healthy human individuals. The receptor was isolated from a man aged 18 to 30 in good health. Some clones in this sample may be carry-over from other donors' samples. Sequenced sample: naive CD4+ T cells from PBMCs. Described subset: CD45RA+ positively selected. The rearrangement joins TRBV5-1 to TRBJ2-2; D not resolved. CDR3 loop: CASSAHQNRDTGELFF. The CDR3 nucleotides read TGCGCCAGCAGCGCACACCAGAATAGGGACACCGGGGAGCTGTTTTTT.